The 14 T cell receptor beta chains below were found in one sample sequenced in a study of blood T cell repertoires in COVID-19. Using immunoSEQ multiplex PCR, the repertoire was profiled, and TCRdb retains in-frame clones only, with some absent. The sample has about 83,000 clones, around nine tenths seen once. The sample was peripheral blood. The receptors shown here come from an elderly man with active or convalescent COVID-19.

As DNA, the CDR3 is TGTGCCAGCAGTAGTAGCGGGGTAGGCGAGCAGTACGTC. The encoded protein is CASSSSGVGEQYV. V and J are TRBV12-3 or TRBV12-4 and TRBJ2-7, with 8 bases fitting TRBD2. The CDR3 is made up of 13 amino acids. The V segment lost 5 bases and the J segment 6 bases; nucleotides outside the gene matches: 6.

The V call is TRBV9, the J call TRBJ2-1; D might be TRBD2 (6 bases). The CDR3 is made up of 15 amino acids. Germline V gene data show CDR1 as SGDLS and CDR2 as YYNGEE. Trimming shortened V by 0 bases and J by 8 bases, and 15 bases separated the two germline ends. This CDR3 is CASSVAGGWLDEQFF. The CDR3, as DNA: TGTGCCAGCAGCGTAGCTGGGGGGTGGTTGGATGAGCAGTTCTTC.

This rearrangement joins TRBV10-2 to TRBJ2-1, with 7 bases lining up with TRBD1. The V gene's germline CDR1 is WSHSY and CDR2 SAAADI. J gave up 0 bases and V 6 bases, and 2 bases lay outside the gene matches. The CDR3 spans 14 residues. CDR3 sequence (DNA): TGCGCCAGCAGGGGACAGTACTCCTACAATGAGCAGTTCTTC. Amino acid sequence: CASRGQYSYNEQFF.

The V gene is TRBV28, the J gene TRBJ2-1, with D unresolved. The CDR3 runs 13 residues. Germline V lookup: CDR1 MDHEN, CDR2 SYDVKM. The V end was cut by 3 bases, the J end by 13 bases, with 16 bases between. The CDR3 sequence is CASSFLSGPAQFF. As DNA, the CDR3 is TGTGCCAGCAGTTTTTTATCTGGGCCAGCCCAGTTCTTC.

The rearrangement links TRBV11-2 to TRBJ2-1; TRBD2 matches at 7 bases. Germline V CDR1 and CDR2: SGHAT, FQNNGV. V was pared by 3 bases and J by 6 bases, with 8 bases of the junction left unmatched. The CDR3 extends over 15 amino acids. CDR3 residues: CASSFFGGTANEQFF. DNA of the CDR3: TGTGCCAGCAGCTTTTTCGGGGGGACTGCCAATGAGCAGTTCTTC.

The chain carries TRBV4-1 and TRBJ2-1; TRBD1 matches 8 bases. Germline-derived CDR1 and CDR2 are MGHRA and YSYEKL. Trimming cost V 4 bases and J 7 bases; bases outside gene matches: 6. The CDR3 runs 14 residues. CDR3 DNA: TGCGCCAGCAGCCGACTCGGACAGGGTAATGAGCAGTTCTTC. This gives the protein CASSRLGQGNEQFF.

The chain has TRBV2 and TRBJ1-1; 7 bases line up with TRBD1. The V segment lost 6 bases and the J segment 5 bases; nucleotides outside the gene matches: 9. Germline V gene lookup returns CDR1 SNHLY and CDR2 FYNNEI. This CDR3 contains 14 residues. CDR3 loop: CASRSGTEGTEAFF. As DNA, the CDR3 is TGTGCCAGCAGATCCGGGACAGAGGGGACTGAAGCTTTCTTT. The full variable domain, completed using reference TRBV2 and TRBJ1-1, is EPEVTQTPSHQVTQMGQEVILRCVPISNHLYFYWYRQILGQKVEFLVSFYNNEISEKSEIFDDQFSVERPDGSNFTLKIRSTKLEDSAMYFCASRSGTEGTEAFFGQGTRLTVV.

The CDR3 DNA reads TGTGCCAGCAGGGCGACAGGGGTCGGGGAGCTGTTTTTT. As protein: CASRATGVGELFF. The chain joins TRBV2 to TRBJ2-2; TRBD1 matches 8 bases. V gave up 6 bases and J gave up 7 bases; unmatched junction bases: 4. The CDR3 length is 13 residues. Germline assignment: CDR1 SNHLY and CDR2 FYNNEI. Supplemented by reference TRBV2 and TRBJ2-2, the full variable domain reads EPEVTQTPSHQVTQMGQEVILRCVPISNHLYFYWYRQILGQKVEFLVSFYNNEISEKSEIFDDQFSVERPDGSNFTLKIRSTKLEDSAMYFCASRATGVGELFFGEGSRLTVL.

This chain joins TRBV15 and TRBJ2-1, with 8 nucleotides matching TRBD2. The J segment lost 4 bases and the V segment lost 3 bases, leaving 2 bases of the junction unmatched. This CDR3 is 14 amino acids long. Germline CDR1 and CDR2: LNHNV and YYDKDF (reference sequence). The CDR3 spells CATSRGTSYNEQFF. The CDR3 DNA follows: TGTGCCACCAGCAGGGGGACTAGTTACAATGAGCAGTTCTTC.

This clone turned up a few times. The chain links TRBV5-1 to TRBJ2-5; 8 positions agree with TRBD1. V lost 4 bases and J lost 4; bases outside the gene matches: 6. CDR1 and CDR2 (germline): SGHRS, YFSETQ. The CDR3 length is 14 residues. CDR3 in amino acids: CASSLFDRGETQYF. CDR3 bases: TGCGCCAGCAGCCTCTTTGACAGGGGAGAGACCCAGTACTTC.

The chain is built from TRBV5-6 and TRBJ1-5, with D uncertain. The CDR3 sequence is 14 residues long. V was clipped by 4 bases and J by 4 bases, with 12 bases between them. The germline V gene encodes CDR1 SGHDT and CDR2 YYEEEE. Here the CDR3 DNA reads TGTGCCAGCAGCGCCTACAGCTTTAATCAGCCCCAGCATTTT. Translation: CASSAYSFNQPQHF. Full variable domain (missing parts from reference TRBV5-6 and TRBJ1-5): DAGVTQSPTHLIKTRGQQVTLRCSPKSGHDTVSWYQQALGQGPQFIFQYYEEEERQRGNFPDRFSGHQFPNYSSELNVNALLLGDSALYLCASSAYSFNQPQHFGDGTRLSIL.

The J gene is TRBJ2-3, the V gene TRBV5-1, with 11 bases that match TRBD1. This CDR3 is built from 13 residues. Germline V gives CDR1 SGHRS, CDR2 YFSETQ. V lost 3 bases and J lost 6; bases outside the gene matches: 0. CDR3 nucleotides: TGCGCCAGCAGCTGGGACAGGGGGGATACGCAGTATTTT. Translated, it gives CASSWDRGDTQYF.

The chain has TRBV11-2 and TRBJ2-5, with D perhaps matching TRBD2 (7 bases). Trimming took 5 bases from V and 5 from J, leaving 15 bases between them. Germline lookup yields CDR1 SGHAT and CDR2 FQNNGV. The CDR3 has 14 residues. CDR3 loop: CASSPRGAGETQYF. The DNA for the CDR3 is TGTGCCAGCAGCCCCCGGGGGGCGGGGGAGACCCAGTACTTC.

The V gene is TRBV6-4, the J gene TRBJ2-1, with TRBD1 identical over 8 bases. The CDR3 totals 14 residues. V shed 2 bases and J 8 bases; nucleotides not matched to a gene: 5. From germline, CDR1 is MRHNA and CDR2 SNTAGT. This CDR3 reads CASSDVQGAHEQFF. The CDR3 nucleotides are TGTGCCAGCAGTGACGTGCAGGGGGCACATGAGCAGTTCTTC.